This T cell receptor beta chain was identified in a study of graft-versus-host responses after intestinal transplantation. As for the study in general: Each patient got anti-thymocyte globulin induction, then tacrolimus and steroids for around three years.

CDR3 length: 15 residues. Trimming removed 5 bases from V and 3 bases from J; junction bases left unmatched: 7. Per germline, CDR1 SGHTA and CDR2 FQGNSA. Study-level findings and limits: Early post-transplant falls in HvG clones accompanied the peak levels of circulating GvH clones. Researchers found GvH clones in recipient marrow, and some showed up first in ileum or blood.

Details on this clone: The antigen is not known.

Repertoires were generated with immunoSEQ multiplex PCR, while TCRdb's copy carries only in-frame clones and drops some. Here the sample spans tens of thousands of clones, 85% to 95% being singletons. The V gene is TRBV7-2, the J gene TRBJ2-5; 9 bases map to TRBD2. The clonotype was recovered from a human donor who received an intestinal transplant. The sample in question was unstimulated CD8+ T cells sorted from spleen or lymph node cells, obtained before intestinal transplant. For the CDR3, the DNA is TGTGCCAGCAGCACACTGGGACTAGCTAAAGAGACCCAGTACTTC. Protein product: CASSTLGLAKETQYF. Based on the CDR3 plus reference TRBV7-2 and TRBJ2-5, the full variable domain is GAGVSQSPSNKVTEKGKDVELRCDPISGHTALYWYRQSLGQGLEFLIYFQGNSAPDKSGLPSDRFSAERTGGSVSTLTIQRTQQEDSAVYLCASSTLGLAKETQYFGPGTRLLVL.